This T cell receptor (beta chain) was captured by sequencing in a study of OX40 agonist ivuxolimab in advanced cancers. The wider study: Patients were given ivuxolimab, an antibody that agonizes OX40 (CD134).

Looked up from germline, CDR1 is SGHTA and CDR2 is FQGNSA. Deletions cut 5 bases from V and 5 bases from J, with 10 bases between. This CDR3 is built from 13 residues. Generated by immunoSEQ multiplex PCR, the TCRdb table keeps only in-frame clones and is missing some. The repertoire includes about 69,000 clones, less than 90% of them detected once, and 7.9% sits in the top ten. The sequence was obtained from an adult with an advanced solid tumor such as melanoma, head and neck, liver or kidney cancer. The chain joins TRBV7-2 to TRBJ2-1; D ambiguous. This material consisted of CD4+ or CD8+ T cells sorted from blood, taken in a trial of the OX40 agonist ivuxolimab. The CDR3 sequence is CASSLPPHNEQFF. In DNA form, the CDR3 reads TGTGCCAGCAGCCTCCCCCCCCACAATGAGCAGTTCTTC.